The 4 T cell receptor beta chains below were found in one sample sequenced in a study of cytomegalovirus exposure and HLA in healthy donors (dated by TCRdb to about 2017). Receptors were amplified or captured by the immunoSEQ multiplex PCR assay. The multiplex PCR relied on a mix of 60 forward primers for TCR Vbeta segments and 13 reverse primers for TCR Jbeta segments. TCRdb provides this immuneACCESS table in a form limited to in-frame rearrangements. Some clones are lacking; in checked studies, under half of them reflect an unresolved V gene, and why the rest are absent is not known. In this sample the table shows 150,000 to 250,000 clones, 70% to 80% of which occur a single time. Approximately 2% of the sample is held by the ten biggest clonotypes. Sample: PBMCs. These receptors originate from a man in his thirties or forties in good health and CMV-seronegative.

The V gene is TRBV4-1, the J gene TRBJ2-7, with D possibly being TRBD1 (7 bases). V was cut by 1 base and J by 4 bases, with 14 bases left in between. The CDR3 covers 15 residues. Germline CDR1 is MGHRA and CDR2 is YSYEKL. As DNA, the CDR3 is TGCGCCAGCAGCCAAGCGGCCAGGGGGGAGTACGAGCAGTACTTC. Its protein product is CASSQAARGEYEQYF.

V gene TRBV28 combines with J gene TRBJ1-5, with D perhaps TRBD1 (6 bases). Trimming shortened V by 2 bases and J by 2 bases, and 10 bases separated the two germline ends. Germline CDR1 MDHEN, CDR2 SYDVKM. The CDR3 is made up of 15 amino acids. The CDR3 spells CASSLLGGGNQPQHF. CDR3 nucleotide sequence: TGTGCCAGCAGTTTACTAGGGGGAGGCAATCAGCCCCAGCATTTT. Complete variable domain (other parts from reference TRBV28 and TRBJ1-5): DVKVTQSSRYLVKRTGEKVFLECVQDMDHENMFWYRQDPGLGLRLIYFSYDVKMKEKGDIPEGYSVSREKKERFSLILESASTNQTSMYLCASSLLGGGNQPQHFGDGTRLSIL.

V gene TRBV2 combines with J gene TRBJ2-3, with D possibly being TRBD2 (5 bases). Germline CDR1 is SNHLY and CDR2 is FYNNEI. The CDR3 is 15 residues long. Trimming left V 6 bases short and J 1 base short, with 14 bases between. The CDR3 coding sequence is TGTGCCAGCAGGGAGGTCGGATTTGGCACAGATACGCAGTATTTT. This gives the protein CASREVGFGTDTQYF.

This clone has only one observation. The V and J genes are TRBV6-1 and TRBJ2-2; weak D call: TRBD2 (5 bases). CDR1 and CDR2 (germline): MNHNS, SASEGT. The CDR3 loop spans 16 amino acids. V was shortened by 1 base and J by 4 bases, with 13 bases between the two germline ends. The CDR3 nucleotides are TGTGCCAGCAGTGAAGGGCCCTCGAGGGTCACCGGGGAGCTGTTTTTT. Residues: CASSEGPSRVTGELFF.